This T cell receptor (beta chain) was sequenced for a study of CD8+ T cells in alopecia areata. Study-wide background: Severity scoring for treated patients was based on the percentage of affected scalp area.

Study outcomes and limitations: Scalp clonality and expanded CD8+ clones among the top 100 showed significant decreases with tofacitinib.

CDR3 length equals 12 residues. V gave up 3 bases and J gave up 4 bases, with 3 bases separating them. Per germline, CDR1 LNHNV and CDR2 YYDKDF (reference sequence). Reverse transcribed after extraction, RNA yielded cDNA as the sequencing template. Data came from immunoSEQ multiplex PCR; TCRdb stores just in-frame clones and leaves some out. The sample holds fewer than 150,000 clones, about four fifths seen once. This clone occurred once. Its matching antigen is unknown. Specified treatment: oral pan-JAK inhibitor, 5-10 mg twice daily. This rearrangement joins TRBV15 to TRBJ2-2; D not certain. This receptor was obtained from a human donor with alopecia areata. Here the sequenced sample was CD8+ T cells sorted from blood, taken at week 4, from a patient treated with tofacitinib. CDR3 bases: TGTGCCACCAGCAGTGGCACCGGGGAGCTGTTTTTT. It encodes CATSSGTGELFF.